These 17 T cell receptor beta chains originate from one sample sequenced in a study of cytomegalovirus exposure and HLA in healthy donors. A multiplex PCR was run with 60 Vbeta primers and 13 Jbeta primers. Sequencing used immunoSEQ multiplex PCR; TCRdb keeps in-frame clones, though not all of them. The sample holds 200,000 to 250,000 clones; around 81% are singletons and the top ten take around 8.6%. Sample: PBMCs. Receptors originate from a woman aged 55-69 years in good health and CMV-seropositive.

The chain combines TRBV7-2 with TRBJ2-7; D uncertain. With 2 bases removed from V and 0 bases from J, the gap between germline ends came to 14 bases. The CDR3 has 16 amino acids. Per the germline V gene, CDR1 is SGHTA and CDR2 is FQGNSA. In DNA, the CDR3 is TGTGCCAGCAGCTTAAATCCGACTCCAAGCTCCTACGAGCAGTACTTC. Amino acids: CASSLNPTPSSYEQYF.

The chain combines TRBV5-1 with TRBJ1-4, with TRBD1 matching 7 bases. Germline V gene sequence: CDR1 SGHRS, CDR2 YFSETQ. The CDR3 spans 15 residues. With 3 bases clipped from V and 6 bases from J, the junction kept 8 bases outside the gene matches. CDR3 sequence reads: CASSWMGQLDEKLFF. CDR3 in DNA: TGCGCCAGCAGCTGGATGGGACAGTTGGATGAAAAACTGTTTTTT.

The chain combines TRBV6-1 with TRBJ1-1; maybe TRBD1 (5 bases). Germline values: CDR1 MNHNS, CDR2 SASEGT. The CDR3 has 13 residues. Trimming cost V 6 bases and J 4 bases, with 12 bases left between them. CDR3 amino acids: CASSEGLSTEAFF. The CDR3 region has the DNA TGTGCCAGCAGCGAGGGACTGAGCACTGAAGCTTTCTTT.

This rearrangement joins TRBV19 to TRBJ1-5; unclear D gene. The CDR3 spans 15 residues. Germline CDR1 reads LNHDA; CDR2 reads SQIVND (reference sequence). V was trimmed by 6 bases and J by 3 bases, leaving 15 bases between them. In DNA, the CDR3 is TGTGCCAGTAGCGGCAGACACACTTCCAATCAGCCCCAGCATTTT. Amino acid sequence: CASSGRHTSNQPQHF.

This chain joins TRBV18 and TRBJ2-5; 8 bases match TRBD2. The germline CDR1 and CDR2 sequences are KGHSH and LQKENI. The CDR3 contains 15 residues. V dropped 3 bases and J dropped 1; count of bases not matched to a gene: 4. Here the CDR3 DNA reads TGTGCCAGCTCACCCTCCGGGGGGGTCCAAGAGACCCAGTACTTC. This translates into CASSPSGGVQETQYF.

The V call is TRBV28, the J call TRBJ1-1; 9 bases match TRBD1. Germline-derived CDR1 and CDR2 are MDHEN and SYDVKM. The CDR3 totals 17 residues. J gave up 6 bases and V 8 bases, and 19 bases lay outside the gene matches. The CDR3 bases are TGTGCCAGCGTGCGGGGCCCGGGACAGGGAAGGGACGCTGAAGCTTTCTTT. Translating gives CASVRGPGQGRDAEAFF.

The rearrangement links TRBV18 to TRBJ1-4, with D hard to call. The CDR3 length is 13 residues. Germline CDR1 is KGHSH and CDR2 is LQKENI. Between the trimmed V and J ends, which lost 0 bases and 8 bases, there was a span of 7 bases. The DNA for the CDR3 is TGTGCCAGCTCACCACCGGCAGGAGAAAAACTGTTTTTT. It encodes CASSPPAGEKLFF. The full variable domain, completed using reference TRBV18 and TRBJ1-4, is NAGVMQNPRHLVRRRGQEARLRCSPMKGHSHVYWYRQLPEEGLKFMVYLQKENIIDESGMPKERFSAEFPKEGPSILRIQQVVRGDSAAYFCASSPPAGEKLFFGSGTQLSVL.

The chain has TRBV9 and TRBJ2-1, with 12 bases lining up with TRBD2. V gave up 0 bases and J gave up 7 bases; unmatched junction bases: 5. Germline V gene lookup returns CDR1 SGDLS and CDR2 YYNGEE. This CDR3 spans 16 amino acids. CDR3 region: CASSVGLAGVKNEQFF. CDR3 nucleotides: TGTGCCAGCAGCGTAGGACTAGCGGGAGTAAAAAATGAGCAGTTCTTC. The full variable domain, completed using reference TRBV9 and TRBJ2-1, is DSGVTQTPKHLITATGQRVTLRCSPRSGDLSVYWYQQSLDQGLQFLIQYYNGEERAKGNILERFSAQQFPDLHSELNLSSLELGDSALYFCASSVGLAGVKNEQFFGPGTRLTVL.

The chain links TRBV27 to TRBJ2-3; D possibly corresponds to TRBD1 (5 bases). CDR1 is MNHEY and CDR2 is SMNVEV in the germline V gene (reference sequence). The germline V and J ends were trimmed by 7 bases and 3 bases, with 14 bases remaining between them. This CDR3 comprises 14 residues. The CDR3 region is CASNRNTRTDTQYF. For the CDR3, the DNA is TGTGCCAGCAACAGGAATACTCGGACAGATACGCAGTATTTT.

The CDR3, as DNA: TGTGCCAGCAGTGAATCCGGGACAGCGAACACTGAAGCTTTCTTT. Protein sequence: CASSESGTANTEAFF. The chain uses TRBV6-1 and TRBJ1-1; 7 nucleotides match TRBD1. Per germline, CDR1 MNHNS and CDR2 SASEGT. This CDR3 has 15 residues. J gave up 1 base and V 2 bases, and 4 bases lay outside the gene matches.

The chain links TRBV19 to TRBJ2-1, with D perhaps matching TRBD2 (5 bases). CDR1 is LNHDA, CDR2 SQIVND, per germline (reference sequence). This CDR3 comprises 16 residues. The ends were cut back, 2 bases at V and 8 bases at J, with 19 bases in the middle. The CDR3 loop is CASSISLRVLRDEQFF. CDR3 DNA sequence: TGTGCCAGTAGTATAAGCTTGCGGGTCTTAAGGGATGAGCAGTTCTTC.

The V gene is TRBV7-9, the J gene TRBJ2-1, with D maybe TRBD1 (5 bases). The ends were cut back, 6 bases at V and 3 bases at J, with 15 bases in the middle. This CDR3 has 15 amino acids. The V gene's germline CDR1 is SEHNR and CDR2 FQNEAQ (reference sequence). In nucleotides, the CDR3 is TGTGCCAGCAGTAATCCAGACAGCCTCTACAATGAGCAGTTCTTC. Protein product: CASSNPDSLYNEQFF. Drawing the rest from reference TRBV7-9 and TRBJ2-1, the complete variable domain is DTGVSQNPRHKITKRGQNVTFRCDPISEHNRLYWYRQTLGQGPEFLTYFQNEAQLEKSRLLSDRFSAERPKGSFSTLEIQRTEQGDSAMYLCASSNPDSLYNEQFFGPGTRLTVL.

The V gene is TRBV27, the J gene TRBJ1-1; 10 bases are shared with TRBD1. The CDR3 is 17 residues long. Germline V gene lookup returns CDR1 MNHEY and CDR2 SMNVEV (reference sequence). The ends lost 6 bases at V and 4 bases at J; junction bases unmatched: 14. The CDR3, as DNA: TGTGCCAGCAGCCGACCCGGGACAGGGGTTTGGGGCACTGAAGCTTTCTTT. Amino acid sequence: CASSRPGTGVWGTEAFF.

The CDR3 DNA is TGCGCCAGCGGCTGGGGGGGGTCAAGCTCCTACAATGAGCAGTTCTTC. Its protein product is CASGWGGSSSYNEQFF. V and J are TRBV10-2 and TRBJ2-1; 7 positions agree with TRBD2. Germline CDR1 WSHSY, CDR2 SAAADI. The CDR3 totals 16 residues. Germline trimming cut 8 bases from V and 0 bases from J; bases unmatched to any gene: 10.

The chain couples TRBV5-6 to TRBJ2-5, with TRBD2 identical over 9 bases. Per germline, CDR1 SGHDT and CDR2 YYEEEE. The V segment lost 0 bases and the J segment 2 bases; nucleotides outside the gene matches: 5. This CDR3 is built from 16 residues. The CDR3 sequence: CASSLGAGGGQETQYF. DNA of the CDR3: TGTGCCAGCAGCTTGGGAGCGGGAGGTGGGCAAGAGACCCAGTACTTC.

The chain has TRBV4-1 and TRBJ2-7; TRBD2 aligns across 10 bases. This CDR3 spans 18 amino acids. The germline gives CDR1 MGHRA, CDR2 YSYEKL. With V trimmed by 2 bases and J by 3 bases, 13 bases remained unmatched. CDR3 nucleotide sequence: TGCGCCAGCAGCCAACAGACTAGCGGGCCGTCATTGCTCTACGAGCAGTACTTC. It specifies CASSQQTSGPSLLYEQYF.

This chain uses TRBV9 with TRBJ2-1, with TRBD1 as a possible D gene (6 bases). Per germline, CDR1 SGDLS and CDR2 YYNGEE. The CDR3 extends over 16 amino acids. The V end lost 4 bases, the J end lost 0 bases, and 14 bases lay between the germline ends. The CDR3 nucleotides read TGTGCCAGCAGCCCCCGGACAGCGAGCTCCTACAATGAGCAGTTCTTC. Protein product: CASSPRTASSYNEQFF.